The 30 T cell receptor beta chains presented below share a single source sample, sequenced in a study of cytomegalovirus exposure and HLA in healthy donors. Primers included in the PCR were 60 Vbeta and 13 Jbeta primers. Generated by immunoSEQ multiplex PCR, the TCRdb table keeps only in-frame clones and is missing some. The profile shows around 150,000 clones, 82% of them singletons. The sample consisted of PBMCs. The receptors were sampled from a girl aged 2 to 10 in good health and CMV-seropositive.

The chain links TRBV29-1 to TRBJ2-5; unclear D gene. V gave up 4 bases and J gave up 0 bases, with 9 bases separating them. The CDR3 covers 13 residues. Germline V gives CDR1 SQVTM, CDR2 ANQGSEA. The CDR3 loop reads CSVVSLYQETQYF. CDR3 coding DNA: TGCAGCGTTGTTTCATTGTACCAAGAGACCCAGTACTTC.

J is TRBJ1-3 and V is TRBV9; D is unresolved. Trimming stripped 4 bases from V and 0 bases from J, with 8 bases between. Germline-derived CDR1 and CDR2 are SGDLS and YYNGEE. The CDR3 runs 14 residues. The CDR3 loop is CASSLGLSGNTIYF. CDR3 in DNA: TGTGCCAGCAGCCTAGGGCTCTCTGGAAACACCATATATTTT. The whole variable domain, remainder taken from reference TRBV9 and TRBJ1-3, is DSGVTQTPKHLITATGQRVTLRCSPRSGDLSVYWYQQSLDQGLQFLIQYYNGEERAKGNILERFSAQQFPDLHSELNLSSLELGDSALYFCASSLGLSGNTIYFGEGSWLTVV.

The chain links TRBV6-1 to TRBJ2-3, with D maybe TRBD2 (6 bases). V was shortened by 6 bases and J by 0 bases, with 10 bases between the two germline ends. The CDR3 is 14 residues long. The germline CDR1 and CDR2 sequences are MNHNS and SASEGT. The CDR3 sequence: CASSAGISTDTQYF. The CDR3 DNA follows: TGTGCCAGCAGCGCGGGGATCAGCACAGATACGCAGTATTTT.

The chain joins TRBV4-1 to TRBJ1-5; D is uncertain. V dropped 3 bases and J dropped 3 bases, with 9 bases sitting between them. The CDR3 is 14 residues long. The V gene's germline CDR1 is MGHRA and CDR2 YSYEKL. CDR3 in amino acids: CASSHNSYNQPQHF. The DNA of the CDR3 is TGCGCCAGCAGCCATAACAGCTACAATCAGCCCCAGCATTTT.

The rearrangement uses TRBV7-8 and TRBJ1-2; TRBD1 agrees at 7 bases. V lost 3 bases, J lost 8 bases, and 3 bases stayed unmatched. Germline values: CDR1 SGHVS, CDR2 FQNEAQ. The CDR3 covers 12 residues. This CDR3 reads CASSFGTAGYTF. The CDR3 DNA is TGTGCCAGCAGCTTTGGGACAGCGGGCTACACCTTC.

DNA of the CDR3: TGCGCCAGCAGCTCCGGGACTAGCGGAACAGATACGCAGTATTTT. Translated, it gives CASSSGTSGTDTQYF. The rearrangement joins TRBV4-1 to TRBJ2-3; 11 positions match TRBD2. V lost 5 bases to trimming and J lost 3 bases; unmatched junction nucleotides: 4. This CDR3 spans 15 amino acids. The germline V gene encodes CDR1 MGHRA and CDR2 YSYEKL.

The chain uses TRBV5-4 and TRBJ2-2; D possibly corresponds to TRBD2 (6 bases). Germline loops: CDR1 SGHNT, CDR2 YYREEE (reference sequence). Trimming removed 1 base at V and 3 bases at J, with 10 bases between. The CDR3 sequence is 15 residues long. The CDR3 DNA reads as TGTGCCAGCAGCTTGCGTAGCGGTCACACCGGGGAGCTGTTTTTT. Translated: CASSLRSGHTGELFF.

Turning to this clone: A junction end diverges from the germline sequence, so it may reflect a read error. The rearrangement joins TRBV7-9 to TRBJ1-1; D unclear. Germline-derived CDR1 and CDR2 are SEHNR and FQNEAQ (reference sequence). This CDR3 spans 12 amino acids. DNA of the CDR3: TGTTCCAGCAGGAAATCCGGTGATGAAGCTTTCTTT. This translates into CSSRKSGDEAFF.

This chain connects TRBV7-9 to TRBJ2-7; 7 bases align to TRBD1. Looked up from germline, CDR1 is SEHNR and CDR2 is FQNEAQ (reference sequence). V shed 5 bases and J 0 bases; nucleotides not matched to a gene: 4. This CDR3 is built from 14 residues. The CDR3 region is CASSRQGSSYEQYF. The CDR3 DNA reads TGTGCCAGCAGCCGACAGGGAAGCTCCTACGAGCAGTACTTC.

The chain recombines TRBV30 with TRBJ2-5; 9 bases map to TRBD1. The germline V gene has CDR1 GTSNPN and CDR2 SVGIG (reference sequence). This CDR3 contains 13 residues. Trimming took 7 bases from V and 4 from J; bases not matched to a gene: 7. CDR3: CASQGAFSETQYF. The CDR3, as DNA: TGTGCCTCACAGGGGGCGTTTTCAGAGACCCAGTACTTC.

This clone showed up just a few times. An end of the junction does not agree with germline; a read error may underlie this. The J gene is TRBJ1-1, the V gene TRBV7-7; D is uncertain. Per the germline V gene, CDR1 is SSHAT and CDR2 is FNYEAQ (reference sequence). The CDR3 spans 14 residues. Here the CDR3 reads CASIPLGKNTEAFF. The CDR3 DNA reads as TGTGCTAGCATCCCCCTGGGCAAGAACACTGAAGCTTTCTTT.

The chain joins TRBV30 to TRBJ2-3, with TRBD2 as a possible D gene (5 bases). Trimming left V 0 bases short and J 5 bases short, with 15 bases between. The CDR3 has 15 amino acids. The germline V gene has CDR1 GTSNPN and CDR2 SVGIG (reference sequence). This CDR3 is CAWSVSGARGDTQYF. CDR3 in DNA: TGTGCCTGGAGTGTCAGCGGAGCCAGAGGAGATACGCAGTATTTT.

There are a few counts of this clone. CDR3 sequence (DNA): TGCGCCAGCAGCCAAGCCTTCTCAGGGGCAGGGCAGAACACTGAAGCTTTCTTT. Amino acids: CASSQAFSGAGQNTEAFF. The chain employs TRBV4-1 and TRBJ1-1; D is possibly TRBD1 (6 bases). Germline V gene data show CDR1 as MGHRA and CDR2 as YSYEKL. V lost 1 base to trimming and J lost 1 base, with 19 bases between them. CDR3 length: 18 residues.

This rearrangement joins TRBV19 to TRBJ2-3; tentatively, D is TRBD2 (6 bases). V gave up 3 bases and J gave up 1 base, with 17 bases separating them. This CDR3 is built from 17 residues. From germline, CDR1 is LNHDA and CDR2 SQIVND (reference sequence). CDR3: CASSMGRSAGRTDTQYF. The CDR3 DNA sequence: TGTGCCAGTAGTATGGGAAGGTCAGCGGGCCGCACAGATACGCAGTATTTT.

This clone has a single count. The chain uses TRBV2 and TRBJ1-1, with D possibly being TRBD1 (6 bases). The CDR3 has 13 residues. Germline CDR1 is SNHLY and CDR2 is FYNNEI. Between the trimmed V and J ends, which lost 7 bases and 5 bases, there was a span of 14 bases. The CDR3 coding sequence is TGTGCCAGCAAAGGGCAGGGGACGACTGAAGCTTTCTTT. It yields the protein CASKGQGTTEAFF.

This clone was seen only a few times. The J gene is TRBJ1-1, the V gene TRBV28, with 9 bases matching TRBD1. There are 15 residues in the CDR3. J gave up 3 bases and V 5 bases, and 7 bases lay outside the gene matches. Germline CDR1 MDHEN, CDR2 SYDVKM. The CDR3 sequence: CASSQTGGGDTEAFF. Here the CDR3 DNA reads TGTGCCAGCAGTCAGACAGGGGGTGGGGACACTGAAGCTTTCTTT.

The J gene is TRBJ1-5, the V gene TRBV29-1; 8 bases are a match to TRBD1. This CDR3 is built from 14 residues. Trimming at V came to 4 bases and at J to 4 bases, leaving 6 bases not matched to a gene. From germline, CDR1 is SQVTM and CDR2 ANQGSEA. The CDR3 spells CSVAGRGQNQPQHF. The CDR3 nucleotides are TGCAGCGTTGCTGGCAGGGGGCAAAATCAGCCCCAGCATTTT.

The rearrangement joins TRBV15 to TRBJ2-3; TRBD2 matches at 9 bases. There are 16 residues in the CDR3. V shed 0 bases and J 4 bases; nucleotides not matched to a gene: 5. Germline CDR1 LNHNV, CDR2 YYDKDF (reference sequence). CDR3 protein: CATSREVAGAADTQYF. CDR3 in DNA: TGTGCCACCAGCAGAGAGGTAGCGGGAGCCGCAGATACGCAGTATTTT. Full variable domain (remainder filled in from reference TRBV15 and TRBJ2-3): DAMVIQNPRYQVTQFGKPVTLSCSQTLNHNVMYWYQQKSSQAPKLLFHYYDKDFNNEADTPDNFQSRRPNTSFCFLDIRSPGLGDTAMYLCATSREVAGAADTQYFGPGTRLTVL.

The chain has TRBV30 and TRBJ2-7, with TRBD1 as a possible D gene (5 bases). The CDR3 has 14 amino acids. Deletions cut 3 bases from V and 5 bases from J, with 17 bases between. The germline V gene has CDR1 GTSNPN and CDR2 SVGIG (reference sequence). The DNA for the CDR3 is TGTGCCTGGAGCATCCCTACAGGTCAGGACGAGCAGTACTTC. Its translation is CAWSIPTGQDEQYF.

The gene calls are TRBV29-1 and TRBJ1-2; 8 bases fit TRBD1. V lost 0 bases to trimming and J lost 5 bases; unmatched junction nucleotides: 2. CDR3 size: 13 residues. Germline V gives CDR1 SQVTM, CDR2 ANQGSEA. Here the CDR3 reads CSVEDQGAYGYTF. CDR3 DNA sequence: TGCAGCGTTGAAGACCAGGGGGCGTATGGCTACACCTTC.

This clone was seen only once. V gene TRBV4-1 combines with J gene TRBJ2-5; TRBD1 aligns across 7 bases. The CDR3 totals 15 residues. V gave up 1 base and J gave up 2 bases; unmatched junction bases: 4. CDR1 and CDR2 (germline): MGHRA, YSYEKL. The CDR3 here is CASSQGRTGQETQYF. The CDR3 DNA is TGCGCCAGCAGCCAAGGGAGGACAGGACAAGAGACCCAGTACTTC.

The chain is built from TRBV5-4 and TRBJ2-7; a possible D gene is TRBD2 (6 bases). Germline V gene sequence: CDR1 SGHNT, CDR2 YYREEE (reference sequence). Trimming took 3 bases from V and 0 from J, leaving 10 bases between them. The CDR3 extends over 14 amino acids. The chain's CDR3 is CASSSRGNSYEQYF. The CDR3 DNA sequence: TGTGCCAGCAGCTCCCGGGGGAACTCCTACGAGCAGTACTTC.

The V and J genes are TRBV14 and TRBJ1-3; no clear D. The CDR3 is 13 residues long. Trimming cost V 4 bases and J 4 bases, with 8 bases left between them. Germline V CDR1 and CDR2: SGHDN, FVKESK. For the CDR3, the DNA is TGTGCCAGCAGCCCGGAGGCGGGAAACACCATATATTTT. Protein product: CASSPEAGNTIYF.

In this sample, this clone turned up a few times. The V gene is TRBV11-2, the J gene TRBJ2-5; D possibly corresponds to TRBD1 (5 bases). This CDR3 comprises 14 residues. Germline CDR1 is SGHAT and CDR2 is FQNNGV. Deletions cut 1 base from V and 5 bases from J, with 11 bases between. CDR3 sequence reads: CASSLGRVGETQYF. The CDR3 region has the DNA TGTGCCAGCAGCTTAGGCAGGGTCGGGGAGACCCAGTACTTC.

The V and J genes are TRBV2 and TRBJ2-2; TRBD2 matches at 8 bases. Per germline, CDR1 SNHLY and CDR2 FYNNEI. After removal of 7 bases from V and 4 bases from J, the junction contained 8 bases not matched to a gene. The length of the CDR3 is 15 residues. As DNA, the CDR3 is TGTGCCAGCAAGCCGGGACTAGTGATCACCGGGGAGCTGTTTTTT. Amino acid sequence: CASKPGLVITGELFF.

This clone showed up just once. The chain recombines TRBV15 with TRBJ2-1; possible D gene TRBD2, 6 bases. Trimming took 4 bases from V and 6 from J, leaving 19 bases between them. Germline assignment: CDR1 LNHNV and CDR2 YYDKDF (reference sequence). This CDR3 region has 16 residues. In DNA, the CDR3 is TGTGCCACCAGCAACTTTGGGAGACTAGTAGCCAATGAGCAGTTCTTC. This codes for CATSNFGRLVANEQFF.

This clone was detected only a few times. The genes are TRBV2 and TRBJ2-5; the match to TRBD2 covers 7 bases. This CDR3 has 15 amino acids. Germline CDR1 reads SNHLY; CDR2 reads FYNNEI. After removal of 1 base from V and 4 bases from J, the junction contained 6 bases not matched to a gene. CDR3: CASSEVRGVGETQYF. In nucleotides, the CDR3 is TGTGCCAGCAGTGAAGTTCGGGGGGTAGGAGAGACCCAGTACTTC.

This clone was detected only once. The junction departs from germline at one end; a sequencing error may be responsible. The DNA for the CDR3 is TGTGCTAGCAGCTTAGCGCCTTGGGGACAGCTGAACACTGAAGCTTTCTTT. This translates into CASSLAPWGQLNTEAFF. The chain uses TRBV7-7 and TRBJ1-1; 7 bases map to TRBD1. The germline V gene has CDR1 SSHAT and CDR2 FNYEAQ (reference sequence). The length of the CDR3 is 17 residues.

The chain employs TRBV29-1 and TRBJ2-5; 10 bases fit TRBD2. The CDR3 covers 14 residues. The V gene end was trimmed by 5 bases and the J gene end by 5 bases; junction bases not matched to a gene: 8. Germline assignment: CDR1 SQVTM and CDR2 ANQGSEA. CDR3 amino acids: CSVTLAGVFETQYF. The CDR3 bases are TGCAGCGTTACCCTAGCGGGAGTCTTTGAGACCCAGTACTTC.

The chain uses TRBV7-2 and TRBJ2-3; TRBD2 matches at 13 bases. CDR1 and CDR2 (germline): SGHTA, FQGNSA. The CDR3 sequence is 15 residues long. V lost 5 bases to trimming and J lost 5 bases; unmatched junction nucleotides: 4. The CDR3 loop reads CASSLTSGRRDTQYF. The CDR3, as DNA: TGTGCCAGCAGCCTGACTAGCGGGAGGCGAGATACGCAGTATTTT.